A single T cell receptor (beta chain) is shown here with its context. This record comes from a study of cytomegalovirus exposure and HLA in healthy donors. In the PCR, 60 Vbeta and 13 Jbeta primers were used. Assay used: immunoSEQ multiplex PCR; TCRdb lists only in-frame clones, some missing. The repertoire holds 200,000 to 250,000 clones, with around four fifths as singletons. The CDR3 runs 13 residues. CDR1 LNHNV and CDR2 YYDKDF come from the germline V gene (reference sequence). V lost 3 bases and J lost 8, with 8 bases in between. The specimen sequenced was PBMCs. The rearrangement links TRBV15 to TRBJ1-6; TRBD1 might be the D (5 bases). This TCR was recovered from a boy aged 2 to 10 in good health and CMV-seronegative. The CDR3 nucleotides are TGTGCCACCAGCAGGGTAGGGGATTCACCCCTCCACTTT. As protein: CATSRVGDSPLHF.